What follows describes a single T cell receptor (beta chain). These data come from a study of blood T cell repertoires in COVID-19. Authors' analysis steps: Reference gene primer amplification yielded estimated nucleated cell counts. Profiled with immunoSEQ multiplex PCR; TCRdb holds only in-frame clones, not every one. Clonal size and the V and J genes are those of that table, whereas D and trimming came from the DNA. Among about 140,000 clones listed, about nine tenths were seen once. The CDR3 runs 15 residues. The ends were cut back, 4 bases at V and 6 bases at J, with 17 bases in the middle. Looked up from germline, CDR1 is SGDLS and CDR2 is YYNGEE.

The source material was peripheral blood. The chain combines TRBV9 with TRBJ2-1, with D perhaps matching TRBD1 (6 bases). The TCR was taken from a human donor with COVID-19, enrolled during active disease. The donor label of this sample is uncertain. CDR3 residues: CASSPRTELFNEQFF. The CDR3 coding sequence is TGTGCCAGCAGCCCTCGGACAGAACTCTTCAATGAGCAGTTCTTC.